These 25 T cell receptor beta chains came from one sample sequenced in a study of human T cells and chemical hapten exposure. Library construction involved attaching unique molecular identifiers to individual cDNA molecules, which allowed quantitative, reproducible TCR counting. TCRdb recomputed calls from the reads with MiXCR, one row per CDR3 protein. The table shows roughly 120,000 distinct CDR3 sequences, with about 8.9% occurring only once. Total RNA was isolated from unfractionated whole blood. Material for sequencing was whole blood. The receptors derive from a human donor in good health. Some clones in this sample may be carry-over from other donors' samples.

The V gene is TRBV4-1, the J gene TRBJ2-3; D might be TRBD1 (6 bases). V lost 1 base and J 2 bases, leaving 16 bases between the germline ends. This CDR3 has 17 residues. From germline, CDR1 is MGHRA and CDR2 YSYEKL. The CDR3 here is CASSQVGRGWPTDTQYF. CDR3 coding DNA: TGCGCCAGCAGCCAAGTCGGTAGGGGGTGGCCCACAGATACGCAGTATTTT.

The CDR3 DNA follows: TGCAGTGCTAGAGATCAGGGAACAGCAGATCAGCCCCAGCATTTT. This sequence encodes CSARDQGTADQPQHF. The rearrangement joins TRBV20-1 to TRBJ1-5; D may be TRBD1 (5 bases). The CDR3 runs 15 residues. V was trimmed by 0 bases and J by 5 bases, leaving 14 bases between them. Germline V CDR1 and CDR2: DFQATT, SNEGSKA (reference sequence).

This clonotype was detected ten times or more. This chain joins TRBV9 and TRBJ2-6; TRBD1 might be the D (6 bases). Germline CDR1 SGDLS, CDR2 YYNGEE. Between the trimmed V and J ends, which lost 3 bases and 4 bases, there was a span of 14 bases. This CDR3 contains 16 residues. CDR3 DNA sequence: TGTGCCAGCAGCGCCCCGACAGGCTCCGGGGCCAACGTCCTGACTTTC. Translated: CASSAPTGSGANVLTF.

About this clonotype itself: Relative to the germline gene, one junction end is altered; a read error may explain this. The genes are TRBV12-3 or TRBV12-4 and TRBJ1-2; a weak D match, TRBD1 (5 bases). The CDR3 runs 11 residues. The CDR3 region is CASSPEQVFSF. CDR3 in DNA: TGTGCCAGCAGTCCGGAACAGGTCTTCTCCTTC.

This clonotype was seen a few times. The J gene is TRBJ2-4, the V gene TRBV5-4; maybe TRBD2 (6 bases). This CDR3 is built from 17 residues. The V and J ends lost 3 bases and 0 bases respectively, with 16 bases between them. In germline, CDR1 is SGHNT, CDR2 YYREEE (reference sequence). The CDR3 reads CASSWGGTALAKNIQYF. CDR3 bases: TGTGCCAGCAGCTGGGGCGGGACTGCTTTAGCCAAAAACATTCAGTACTTC.

The chain has TRBV20-1 and TRBJ2-2; 11 bases line up with TRBD2. Trimming at V came to 6 bases and at J to 3 bases, leaving 6 bases not matched to a gene. Germline V lookup: CDR1 DFQATT, CDR2 SNEGSKA (reference sequence). The CDR3 runs to 15 residues. The CDR3 DNA reads TGCAGTGCCCGCACTAGCGGGAGTTACACCGGGGAGCTGTTTTTT. It specifies CSARTSGSYTGELFF.

This clonotype was detected ten times or more. The rearrangement links TRBV2 to TRBJ1-1; no clear D. The CDR3 has 13 residues. V was clipped by 7 bases and J by 0 bases, with 9 bases between them. CDR1 and CDR2 from the germline V gene are SNHLY and FYNNEI. DNA of the CDR3: TGTGCCAGCACACAGACTATGAACACTGAAGCTTTCTTT. This codes for CASTQTMNTEAFF.

This clonotype was counted many times. This chain links TRBV6-2 or TRBV6-3 with TRBJ2-7, with 8 bases lining up with TRBD2. The CDR3 contains 14 residues. Germline CDR1 MNHEY, CDR2 SVGEGT. After removal of 6 bases from V and 3 bases from J, the junction contained 7 bases not matched to a gene. CDR3 DNA sequence: TGTGCCAGCAGAAAGGGACTAGAGATCTACGAGCAGTACTTC. Its protein is CASRKGLEIYEQYF.

This clonotype was recorded once. Possible read error: a much larger clone is one base away. CDR3 in amino acids: CASSDPRYYEQYF. The CDR3 DNA sequence: TGTGCCAGCAGCGACCCGAGGTACTACGAGCAGTACTTC. The rearrangement links TRBV7-2 to TRBJ2-7; D unresolved. Germline V gives CDR1 SGHTA, CDR2 FQGNSA. This CDR3 spans 13 amino acids. The germline V and J ends were trimmed by 5 bases and 3 bases, with 11 bases remaining between them.

Many counts were recorded for this clonotype. The V gene is TRBV19, the J gene TRBJ1-2; D is unclear. Trimming left V 3 bases short and J 6 bases short, with 20 bases between. Germline CDR1 is LNHDA and CDR2 is SQIVND (reference sequence). This CDR3 has 16 residues. This CDR3 reads CASSIKVSRGPDGYTF. In nucleotides, the CDR3 is TGTGCCAGTAGTATTAAAGTTTCTCGGGGTCCAGATGGCTACACCTTC.

CDR3 residues: CASSQSGRLAGGNNEQFF. For the CDR3, the DNA is TGTGCCAGCAGCCAATCAGGAAGACTAGCGGGAGGAAACAATGAGCAGTTCTTC. This chain joins TRBV3-1 and TRBJ2-1; TRBD2 matches at 13 bases. Germline CDR1 reads LGHDT; CDR2 reads YNNKEL (reference sequence). CDR3 length equals 18 residues. V lost 2 bases and J lost 5; bases outside the gene matches: 9.

This clonotype was recorded at least ten times. The rearrangement uses TRBV27 and TRBJ1-2; 10 nucleotides align to TRBD1. The junction had 13 bases not matched to a gene; V was cut back by 3 bases and J by 3 bases. Germline-derived CDR1 and CDR2 are MNHEY and SMNVEV (reference sequence). This CDR3 is built from 18 residues. The DNA for the CDR3 is TGTGCCAGCAGTTTTAGCGGGACAGGGGCCCGCACCCACTATGGCTACACCTTC. Its translation: CASSFSGTGARTHYGYTF.

This clonotype was observed a handful of times. This chain joins TRBV20-1 and TRBJ2-5; D uncertain. Germline values: CDR1 DFQATT, CDR2 SNEGSKA (reference sequence). Trimming removed 1 base at V and 2 bases at J, with 5 bases between. The CDR3 loop spans 12 amino acids. The CDR3 sequence is CSARVYQETQYF. The CDR3 region has the DNA TGCAGTGCTAGAGTCTATCAAGAGACCCAGTACTTC.

The J gene is TRBJ1-4, the V gene TRBV11-2; no clear D. Between the trimmed V and J ends, which lost 6 bases and 3 bases, there was a span of 14 bases. Germline V gene data show CDR1 as SGHAT and CDR2 as FQNNGV. The CDR3 has 15 amino acids. Here the CDR3 reads CASSIRAGANEKLFF. CDR3 DNA: TGTGCCAGCAGTATAAGGGCCGGCGCTAATGAAAAACTGTTTTTT.

This clonotype was detected ten times or more. The J gene is TRBJ2-1, the V gene TRBV6-4; 8 positions match TRBD2. V lost 8 bases to trimming and J lost 4 bases; unmatched junction nucleotides: 10. The CDR3 has 15 amino acids. The germline V gene has CDR1 MRHNA and CDR2 SNTAGT. As DNA, the CDR3 is TGTGCCAGCTCCCGGGGGAGCGGGGGTTACAATGAGCAGTTCTTC. Its protein product is CASSRGSGGYNEQFF.

This clonotype was picked up a small number of times. The chain employs TRBV27 and TRBJ1-5, with D unclear. This CDR3 is built from 12 residues. Between the trimmed V and J ends, which lost 5 bases and 3 bases, there was a span of 5 bases. Germline loops: CDR1 MNHEY, CDR2 SMNVEV (reference sequence). As DNA, the CDR3 is TGTGCCAGCAGTCCCCCCAATCAGCCCCAGCATTTT. It encodes CASSPPNQPQHF.

The sample holds many counts of this clonotype. This chain connects TRBV20-1 to TRBJ1-5; TRBD1 agrees at 8 bases. CDR3 length equals 14 residues. V shed 6 bases, J shed 4 bases, and the junction held 8 bases outside the gene matches. CDR1 DFQATT and CDR2 SNEGSKA come from the germline V gene (reference sequence). CDR3 nucleotides: TGCAGTGCCCCCCGGACAGGGCTAAATCAGCCCCAGCATTTT. Translating it yields CSAPRTGLNQPQHF.

The V gene is TRBV19, the J gene TRBJ2-7; D call uncertain. Trimming took off 3 bases at V and 4 bases at J, with 13 bases between the two ends. The germline gives CDR1 LNHDA, CDR2 SQIVND (reference sequence). This CDR3 has 14 amino acids. The CDR3 reads CASSMDYRVYEQYF. CDR3 nucleotides: TGTGCCAGTAGTATGGATTATAGAGTATACGAGCAGTACTTC. The full variable domain, rest sourced from reference TRBV19 and TRBJ2-7, is DGGITQSPKYLFRKEGQNVTLSCEQNLNHDAMYWYRQDPGQGLRLIYYSQIVNDFQKGDIAEGYSVSREKKESFPLTVTSAQKNPTAFYLCASSMDYRVYEQYFGPGTRLTVT.

This clonotype showed up just a few times. V and J are TRBV20-1 and TRBJ2-5; TRBD2 aligns across 7 bases. Germline V gives CDR1 DFQATT, CDR2 SNEGSKA (reference sequence). This CDR3 has 17 amino acids. The V gene end was trimmed by 0 bases and the J gene end by 3 bases; junction bases not matched to a gene: 13. The CDR3 region is CSARDAGSSGWEETQYF. The CDR3 DNA sequence: TGCAGTGCTAGAGATGCGGGGTCTAGCGGATGGGAAGAGACCCAGTACTTC.

V usage is TRBV19 and J usage is TRBJ1-6; D unclear. The ends were cut back, 5 bases at V and 0 bases at J, with 17 bases in the middle. The CDR3 consists of 18 residues. The germline CDR1 and CDR2 sequences are LNHDA and SQIVND (reference sequence). The DNA of the CDR3 is TGTGCCAGTAGTCTCCTCGAATTCAAGAGCTCCTATAATTCACCCCTCCACTTT. Its protein is CASSLLEFKSSYNSPLHF.

Written as DNA, the CDR3 is TGTGCCAGTAGGACCTGGGGACAAGAGACCCAGTACTTC. Its translation is CASRTWGQETQYF. The gene calls are TRBV19 and TRBJ2-5, with D unclear. This CDR3 is 13 amino acids long. Looked up from germline, CDR1 is LNHDA and CDR2 is SQIVND (reference sequence). Trimming removed 6 bases at V and 2 bases at J, with 10 bases between.

This clonotype was seen only once. The chain links TRBV19 to TRBJ2-7; 9 bases are shared with TRBD2. After removal of 6 bases from V and 3 bases from J, the junction contained 6 bases not matched to a gene. The germline CDR1 and CDR2 sequences are LNHDA and SQIVND (reference sequence). CDR3 size: 14 residues. CDR3 residues: CASSPGLAYYEQYF. The CDR3 coding sequence is TGTGCCAGTAGCCCGGGACTAGCATACTACGAGCAGTACTTC.

This clonotype appeared many times. V usage is TRBV10-3 and J usage is TRBJ1-4, with 9 bases aligning to TRBD1. Germline V gene sequence: CDR1 ENHRY, CDR2 SYGVKD. The V segment lost 4 bases and the J segment 8 bases; nucleotides outside the gene matches: 5. The CDR3 is 14 residues long. The CDR3 DNA follows: TGTGCCATCAGTGGGGACAGGGTTGGGGAAAAACTGTTTTTT. Translation: CAISGDRVGEKLFF.

The V gene is TRBV5-4, the J gene TRBJ2-3; no clear D gene. The V and J ends lost 0 bases and 2 bases respectively, with 10 bases between them. The length of the CDR3 is 15 residues. Germline V gene sequence: CDR1 SGHNT, CDR2 YYREEE (reference sequence). The DNA of the CDR3 is TGTGCCAGCAGCTTGGGTAGACAAATCACAGATACGCAGTATTTT. Residues: CASSLGRQITDTQYF.

This chain links TRBV14 with TRBJ2-2; TRBD2 aligns across 8 bases. J lost 6 bases, V lost 1 base, and 4 bases had no gene match. The length of the CDR3 is 15 residues. The germline V gene has CDR1 SGHDN and CDR2 FVKESK. The CDR3 nucleotides are TGTGCCAGCAGCCAAGGGACTAGCTTTCCCGGGGAGCTGTTTTTT. Translated: CASSQGTSFPGELFF.